A selection of T cell receptor beta chains follows, all from one sample in a study of blood T cells in healthy people across ages. TCRdb analysed the 5' RACE reads with MiXCR anew, one entry per CDR3 protein. The sample holds roughly 800,000 distinct CDR3 sequences; roughly 25% are singletons and the top ten take 3% to 4%. The sample was also reused in another study, on T cells of mothers and their children.

Sequenced material: blood. The receptors shown here come from a boy under 18 in good health. CDR3s include the opening cysteine and the closing phenylalanine or tryptophan. Fields, in order: D gene, clone size, J gene, V gene, CDR3 DNA, CDR3 protein. D genes are given only for firm matches. Expanded clones get a size class; other rows say once, few or many, or leave the size out.

D: TRBD1; size: few; J: TRBJ1-2; V: TRBV20-1; DNA: TGCAGTGCCCCGGGACAGAACTATGGCTACACCTTC; CDR3: CSAPGQNYGYTF
D: .; size: .; J: TRBJ1-1; V: TRBV29-1; DNA: TGCAGCGTTGAAGTGACAGGCAAGAACACTGAAGCTTTCTTT; CDR3: CSVEVTGKNTEAFF
D: TRBD1; size: .; J: TRBJ2-7; V: TRBV19; DNA: TGTGCCAGTAGTATCGGAGGGACAGGGGCAGACGAGCAGTACTTC; CDR3: CASSIGGTGADEQYF
D: .; size: few; J: TRBJ2-5; V: TRBV9; DNA: TGTGCCAGCAGTGAGGACCGGGACGGTGGGGAGACCCAGTACTTC; CDR3: CASSEDRDGGETQYF
D: .; size: few; J: TRBJ2-1; V: TRBV7-2; DNA: TGTGCCAGCAGCTTCCCTAAGAGAGGGGGGAAGCAGATCTACAATGAGCAGTTCTTC; CDR3: CASSFPKRGGKQIYNEQFF
D: .; size: .; J: TRBJ2-3; V: TRBV6-5; DNA: TGTGCCAGCAGTTACTCGATAGGGGTCACAGATACGCAGTATTTT; CDR3: CASSYSIGVTDTQYF
D: .; size: many; J: TRBJ2-1; V: TRBV20-1; DNA: TGCAGTGCTAGAGCCCCCAATGAGCAGTTCTTC; CDR3: CSARAPNEQFF
D: .; size: few; J: TRBJ2-7; V: TRBV6-5; DNA: TGTGCCAGCAGATCTACCAGGGGATTCTTGATCTACGAGCAGTACTTC; CDR3: CASRSTRGFLIYEQYF
D: .; size: .; J: TRBJ1-1; V: TRBV7-8; DNA: TGTGCCAGCGAAACCCAATTGAACACTGAAGCTTTCTTT; CDR3: CASETQLNTEAFF
D: .; size: .; J: TRBJ2-3; V: TRBV5-1; DNA: TGCGCCAGCAACACAAGGGGGAGCACTGATACGCAGTATTTT; CDR3: CASNTRGSTDTQYF
D: .; size: .; J: TRBJ1-1; V: TRBV18; DNA: TGTGCCAGCTCACGCGCAGGGGAGGGAACTGAAGCTTTCTTT; CDR3: CASSRAGEGTEAFF
D: .; size: .; J: TRBJ1-4; V: TRBV28; DNA: TGTGCCAGCAGCATCCAGATAGGAAAACTGTTTTTT; CDR3: CASSIQIGKLFF
D: TRBD1; size: .; J: TRBJ1-6; V: TRBV7-2; DNA: TGTGCCAGCAGCTTAACAGGGGCCGTACCCCTCCACTTT; CDR3: CASSLTGAVPLHF
D: TRBD2; size: .; J: TRBJ2-3; V: TRBV18; DNA: TGTGCCAGCTCACCACTCTCGGGAGGGCCCACAGATACGCAGTATTTT; CDR3: CASSPLSGGPTDTQYF
D: .; size: few; J: TRBJ1-5; V: TRBV6-2/TRBV6-3; DNA: TGTGCCAGCAGTTACTCGTGGGACTCCAATCAGCCCCAGCATTTT; CDR3: CASSYSWDSNQPQHF
D: TRBD1; size: few; J: TRBJ2-2; V: TRBV6-2/TRBV6-3; DNA: TGTGCCAGCAGTTACTCCCCCGGACAGGGGGGCGAGCTGTTTTTT; CDR3: CASSYSPGQGGELFF
D: .; size: .; J: TRBJ2-5; V: TRBV7-3; DNA: TGTGCCAGCAGCTTAAAGGGGGATCCAGGGATCCAGTACTTC; CDR3: CASSLKGDPGIQYF